A selection of T cell receptor beta chains follows, all from one sample in a study of T cell repertoires in cytomegalovirus infection. TCRdb analysed the reads with MiXCR anew, one entry per CDR3 protein. The top ten clones hold roughly 80% of a sample with some 70,000 distinct CDR3 sequences, 20% to 25% of them seen once. Antigen specificity for these receptors is unknown. Material for sequencing was PBMCs, sequenced either directly or after in vitro stimulation (not recorded which). The receptors were sampled from a human donor in good health (CMV status not recorded). Some clones in this sample may be carry-over from other donors' samples. Both conserved end residues are part of each CDR3. D genes are given only for firm matches. The size field is filled for only some rows; it gives once, few, many or a size class.

TRBV28	few	.	TRBJ2-7	TGTGCCAGCAGCCCCGGGCCACTAGCATCCGAGCAGTACTTC	CASSPGPLASEQYF
TRBV7-9	many	.	TRBJ2-1	TGTGCCAGCAGCTTAGAAATAGCGGACAATGAGCAGTTCTTC	CASSLEIADNEQFF
TRBV6-6	.	.	TRBJ2-3	TGTGCCAGCAGTCCGGGGTCCCCAGATACGCAGTATTTT	CASSPGSPDTQYF
TRBV28	many	TRBD1	TRBJ1-6	TGTGCCAGCAGTGGGACAGGTTCGCCACGCGGACCCCTCCACTTT	CASSGTGSPRGPLHF
TRBV18	few	.	TRBJ1-1	TGTGCCAGCTCGCGGGCCGGGAACACTGAAGCTTTCTTT	CASSRAGNTEAFF
TRBV19	.	.	TRBJ1-2	TGTGCCAGCAGCCCCCAGGGACATAACTATGGCTACACCTTC	CASSPQGHNYGYTF
TRBV4-1	.	.	TRBJ1-2	TGCGCCAGCAGCCAAGAGGGGGTCTTGGGCTATGGCTACACCTTC	CASSQEGVLGYGYTF
TRBV28	.	.	TRBJ1-4	TGTGCCAGCAGTCCCCTCAGGACACTTGCAACTAATGAAAAACTGTTTTTT	CASSPLRTLATNEKLFF
TRBV11-2	.	.	TRBJ1-2	TGTGCCAGCAGCCCCGGGGGATGGGACAACTATGGCTACACCTTC	CASSPGGWDNYGYTF
TRBV6-1	many	.	TRBJ2-2	TGTGCCAGCACTTTGGGGACTCCGAACACCGGGGAGCTGTTTTTT	CASTLGTPNTGELFF
TRBV7-2	many	.	TRBJ2-1	TGTGCCAGCAGCCTACAACGTCCACCCGGAGAGTTGTTCTTC	CASSLQRPPGELFF
TRBV7-2	few	TRBD1	TRBJ1-2	TGTGCCAGCAGCTTCCCCGGGACAGGGGGCCGCAGGGGCTATGGCTACACCTTC	CASSFPGTGGRRGYGYTF
TRBV7-8	many	TRBD2	TRBJ2-7	TGTGCCAGCAGCTTATTGGTGCTAGCGGGAGGCAGAGAGCAGTACTTC	CASSLLVLAGGREQYF
TRBV7-2	many	TRBD2	TRBJ2-5	TGTGCCAGCAGCGACCCTACTAGCGGGAGAGGAGAGACCCAGTACTTC	CASSDPTSGRGETQYF
TRBV10-3	.	TRBD1	TRBJ1-5	TGTGCCATCAGTGGGTCCAGGGCCAGGGGGGATCAGCCCCAGCATTTT	CAISGSRARGDQPQHF
TRBV7-2	many	.	TRBJ1-2	TGTGCCAGCAGCGGTTTGGGAGTCGGCTATGGCTACACCTTC	CASSGLGVGYGYTF
TRBV28	many	TRBD2	TRBJ2-5	TGTGCCAGCAACCAACCGGGACTAGCGAAAGAGACCCAGTACTTC	CASNQPGLAKETQYF
TRBV12-3/TRBV12-4	few	.	TRBJ1-2	TGTGCCAGCAGTTTTCTGGGGGACTATGGCTACACCTTC	CASSFLGDYGYTF
TRBV5-1	.	.	TRBJ1-1	TGCGCCAGCAGCACCGGGACGGCTAACACTGAAGCTTTCTTT	CASSTGTANTEAFF
TRBV30	.	TRBD1	TRBJ2-1	TGTGCCGGGACAGGGACGTACAATGAGCAGTTCTTC	CAGTGTYNEQFF
TRBV5-4	.	.	TRBJ2-1	TGTGCCAGCAGCTTTGAATTGTCCTACAATGAGCAGTTCTTC	CASSFELSYNEQFF
TRBV29-1	.	.	TRBJ2-5	TGCAGCGTTACCTACTCAGGGGGAGGAGAGACCCAGTACTTC	CSVTYSGGGETQYF
TRBV7-2	many	TRBD1	TRBJ2-1	TGTGCCAGCAGAACCGGGACAGGGGTCTACAATGAGCAGTTCTTC	CASRTGTGVYNEQFF
TRBV7-6	many	.	TRBJ1-1	TGTGCCAGCAGCTTAGTCAGGGGATCGAACACTGAAGCTTTCTTT	CASSLVRGSNTEAFF
TRBV12-3/TRBV12-4	many	.	TRBJ2-5	TGTGCCAGCAGTTTGTCGGGCGGCGAAGAGACCCAGTACTTC	CASSLSGGEETQYF
TRBV28	.	TRBD2	TRBJ2-5	TGTGCCAGCAGGTCCAGCGGGGCTCAAGAGACCCAGTACTTC	CASRSSGAQETQYF
TRBV11-2	.	.	TRBJ2-1	TGTGCCAGCAGCTGGGGACTTACATCGTGGGGCTACAATGAGCAGTTCTTC	CASSWGLTSWGYNEQFF
TRBV19	few	.	TRBJ1-2	TGTGCCACAAACCCTACAGGGAGTTATGGCTACACCTTC	CATNPTGSYGYTF
TRBV20-1	few	.	TRBJ2-1	TGCAGTGCTGATAGCGGAAATGAGCAGTTCTTC	CSADSGNEQFF
TRBV24-1	once	TRBD1	TRBJ1-5	TGTGCCACCAGTGATTTGCCCCCGGGACAGGGAATTGGTCAGCCCCAGCATTTT	CATSDLPPGQGIGQPQHF
TRBV7-9	few	.	TRBJ1-1	TGTGCCAGCAGCTTAGTTAGACAGCGGAACACTGAAGCTTTCTTT	CASSLVRQRNTEAFF
TRBV7-2	many	TRBD1	TRBJ2-4	TGTGCCAGCAGCTCCGAACAGGGGAGCATTCAGTACTTC	CASSSEQGSIQYF
TRBV7-6	.	TRBD1	TRBJ2-1	TGTGCCAGCAGCTTAAGGCAGGGGGTCTCCAATGAGCAGTTCTTC	CASSLRQGVSNEQFF
TRBV6-2/TRBV6-3	many	.	TRBJ2-6	TGTGCCAGCAGTTACTCCCTGGAGGGAACCGGGGCCAACGTCCTGACTTTC	CASSYSLEGTGANVLTF
TRBV5-6	.	.	TRBJ2-4	TGTGCCAGCAGCACCGGACACGGCAAAAACATTCAGTACTTC	CASSTGHGKNIQYF
TRBV28	.	.	TRBJ1-2	TGTGCCAGCAGGGACAACTATGGCTACACCTTC	CASRDNYGYTF
TRBV28	few	TRBD2	TRBJ2-7	TGTGCCAGCAGTGGACTAGCGGGAGGAGGGACCTACGAGCAGTACTTC	CASSGLAGGGTYEQYF
TRBV7-3	few	.	TRBJ1-1	TGTGCCAGCAGCTTAAGAGCGGGACAAGGGGGTAAGAAGAACACTGAAGCTTTCTTT	CASSLRAGQGGKKNTEAFF
TRBV7-2	many	.	TRBJ1-1	TGTGCCAGCAGCCCCCCTGGTGGAGCCAGTTCGGAAGCTTTCTTT	CASSPPGGASSEAFF
TRBV15	.	.	TRBJ2-3	TGTGCCACCAGCAGGGGATGCACAGATACGCAGTATTTT	CATSRGCTDTQYF
TRBV5-1	few	.	TRBJ2-7	TGCGCCAGCAGCTGGCATTCGGTTACTAGCATCTACGAGCAGTACTTC	CASSWHSVTSIYEQYF
TRBV6-2/TRBV6-3	.	.	TRBJ2-7	TGTGCCAGCAGTTACGGTCGGGACTCTATCTACGAGCAGTACTTC	CASSYGRDSIYEQYF
TRBV28	.	TRBD2	TRBJ2-5	TGTGCCAGCAGGGGGGGGGGGACTAAGTACTTC	CASRGGGTKYF
TRBV6-2/TRBV6-3	few	TRBD2	TRBJ2-3	TGTGCCAGCAGTTACCGACTAGCGGGAGGCCGAGATACGCAGTATTTT	CASSYRLAGGRDTQYF
TRBV12-3/TRBV12-4	.	.	TRBJ2-3	TGTGCCAGCAGTTTAGGCGTAGGGGGCACAGATACGCAGTATTTT	CASSLGVGGTDTQYF
TRBV25-1	.	.	TRBJ1-4	TGTGCCAGCAGCCCGGGGGGGGGCCTTGAAAAACTGTTTTTT	CASSPGGGLEKLFF
TRBV6-2/TRBV6-3	.	TRBD2	TRBJ2-3	TGTGCCAGCAGGTTAGCGGGTCCTGGCACAGATACGCAGTATTTT	CASRLAGPGTDTQYF
TRBV7-2	.	TRBD2	TRBJ2-1	TGTGCCAGTACTAGCGGGATCCACAATGAGCAGTTCTTC	CASTSGIHNEQFF
TRBV5-1	once	TRBD2	TRBJ2-1	TGCGCCAGCAGCCTCCTGGCTAGCGGGGGGATCTCCTACAATGAGCAGTTCTTC	CASSLLASGGISYNEQFF
TRBV6-5	few	TRBD1	TRBJ1-2	TGTGCCAGCAGTAGAGGACAGGGTGGAGGAGTGTACTACACCTTC	CASSRGQGGGVYYTF
TRBV6-6	.	.	TRBJ2-1	TGTGCCAGCAGTTACCAGACGGGGACGAGCAATGAGCAGTTCTTC	CASSYQTGTSNEQFF
TRBV7-2	many	.	TRBJ1-2	TGTGCCAGCAGCTGGCGGCGGCCCCCATCCAACTATGGCTACACCTTC	CASSWRRPPSNYGYTF